Included here is one T cell receptor (beta chain) sequence, with context. Its matching antigen is unknown. Sample treatment: oral pan-JAK inhibitor, 5-10 mg twice daily. Peripheral blood and lesional scalp punch biopsies came from alopecia areata patients. This CDR3 is 12 amino acids long. V was pared by 4 bases and J by 4 bases, with 7 bases between. The V gene's germline CDR1 is MGHDK and CDR2 SYGVNS. The data stem from a study of CD8+ T cells in alopecia areata. Study findings and constraints: Relative to mice, TCR sharing across patients was less clear, a difference possibly HLA-related. Scalp clonality dropped significantly under tofacitinib, as did expanded CD8+ top-100 clones.

The sequencing template was cDNA reverse transcribed from extracted RNA. Some clones are missing from TCRdb's copy, which holds only in-frame ones; the method was immunoSEQ multiplex PCR. This repertoire shows under 200,000 clones, 50% to 70% found once; its top ten account for around 0.9%. The TCR comes from a human donor with alopecia areata. The chain uses TRBV25-1 and TRBJ1-2; D is undetermined. This material consisted of CD4+ T cells sorted from blood, taken at week 4, from a patient treated with tofacitinib. CDR3 residues: CASSGHIYGYTF. For the CDR3, the DNA is TGTGCCAGCAGTGGACATATCTATGGCTACACCTTC.